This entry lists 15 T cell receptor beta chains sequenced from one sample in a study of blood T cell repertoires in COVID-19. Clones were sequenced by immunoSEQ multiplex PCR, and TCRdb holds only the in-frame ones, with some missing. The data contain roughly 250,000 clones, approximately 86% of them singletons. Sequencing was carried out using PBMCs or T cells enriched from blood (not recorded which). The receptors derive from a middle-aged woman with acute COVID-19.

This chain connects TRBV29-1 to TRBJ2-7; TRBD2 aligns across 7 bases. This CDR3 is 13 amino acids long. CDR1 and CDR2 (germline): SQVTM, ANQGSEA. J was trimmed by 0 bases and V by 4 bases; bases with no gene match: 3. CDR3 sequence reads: CSVGRGTSYEQYF. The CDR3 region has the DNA TGCAGCGTTGGGCGGGGGACCTCCTACGAGCAGTACTTC.

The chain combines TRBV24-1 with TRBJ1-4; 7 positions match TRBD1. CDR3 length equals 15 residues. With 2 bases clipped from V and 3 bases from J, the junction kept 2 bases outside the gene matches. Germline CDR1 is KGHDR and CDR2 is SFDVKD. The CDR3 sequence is CATSDSGGPNEKLFF. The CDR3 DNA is TGTGCCACCAGTGATTCAGGGGGGCCTAATGAAAAACTGTTTTTT.

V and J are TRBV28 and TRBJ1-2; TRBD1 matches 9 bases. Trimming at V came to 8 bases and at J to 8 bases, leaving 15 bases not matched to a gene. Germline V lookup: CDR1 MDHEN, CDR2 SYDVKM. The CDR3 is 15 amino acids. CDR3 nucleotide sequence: TGTGCCAGCTCAAATGGACAGGGGCTTACCGGGGGCTACACCTTC. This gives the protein CASSNGQGLTGGYTF.

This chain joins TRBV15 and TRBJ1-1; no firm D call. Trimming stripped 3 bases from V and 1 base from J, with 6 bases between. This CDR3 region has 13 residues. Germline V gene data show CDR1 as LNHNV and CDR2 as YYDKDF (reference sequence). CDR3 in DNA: TGTGCCACCAGCAGGCCAGGGAACACTGAAGCTTTCTTT. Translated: CATSRPGNTEAFF.

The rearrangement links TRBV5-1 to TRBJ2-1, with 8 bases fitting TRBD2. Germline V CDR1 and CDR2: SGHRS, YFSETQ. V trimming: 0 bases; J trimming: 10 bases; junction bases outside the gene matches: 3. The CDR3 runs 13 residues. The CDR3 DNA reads TGCGCCAGCAGCTTGGCAAGCGGGAGCGAGCAGTTCTTC. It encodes CASSLASGSEQFF.

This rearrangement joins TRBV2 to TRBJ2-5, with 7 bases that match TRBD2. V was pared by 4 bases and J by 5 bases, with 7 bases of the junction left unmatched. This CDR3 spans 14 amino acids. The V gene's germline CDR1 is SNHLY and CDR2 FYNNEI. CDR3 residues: CASSGEGLGETQYF. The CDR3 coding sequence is TGTGCCAGCAGTGGGGAGGGTTTGGGGGAGACCCAGTACTTC. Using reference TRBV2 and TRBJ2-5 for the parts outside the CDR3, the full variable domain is EPEVTQTPSHQVTQMGQEVILRCVPISNHLYFYWYRQILGQKVEFLVSFYNNEISEKSEIFDDQFSVERPDGSNFTLKIRSTKLEDSAMYFCASSGEGLGETQYFGPGTRLLVL.

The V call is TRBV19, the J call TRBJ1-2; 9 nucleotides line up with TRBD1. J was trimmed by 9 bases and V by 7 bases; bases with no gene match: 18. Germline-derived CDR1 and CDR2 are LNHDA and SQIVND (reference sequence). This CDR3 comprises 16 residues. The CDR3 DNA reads TGTGCCAGTACCGCCCCGCAGCGACAGGGGGTTTTGAGCTACACCTTC. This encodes CASTAPQRQGVLSYTF.

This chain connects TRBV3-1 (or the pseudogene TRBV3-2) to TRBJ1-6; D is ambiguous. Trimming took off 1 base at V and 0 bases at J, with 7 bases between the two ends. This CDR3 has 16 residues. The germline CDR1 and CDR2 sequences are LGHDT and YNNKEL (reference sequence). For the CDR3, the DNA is TGTGCCAGCAGCCAAGTGATGAGCTCCTATAATTCACCCCTCCACTTT. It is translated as CASSQVMSSYNSPLHF.

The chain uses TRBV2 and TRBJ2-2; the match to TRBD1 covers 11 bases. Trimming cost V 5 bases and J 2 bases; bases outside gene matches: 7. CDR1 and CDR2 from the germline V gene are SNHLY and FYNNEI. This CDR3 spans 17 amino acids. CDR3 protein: CASSPRGQGGNTGELFF. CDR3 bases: TGTGCCAGCAGTCCGCGGGGACAGGGGGGAAACACCGGGGAGCTGTTTTTT.

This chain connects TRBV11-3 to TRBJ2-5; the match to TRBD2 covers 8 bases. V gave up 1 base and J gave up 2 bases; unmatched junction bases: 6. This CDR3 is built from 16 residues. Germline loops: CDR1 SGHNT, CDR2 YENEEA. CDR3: CASSLGRLAIQETQYF. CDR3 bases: TGTGCCAGCAGCTTAGGACGACTAGCGATTCAAGAGACCCAGTACTTC.

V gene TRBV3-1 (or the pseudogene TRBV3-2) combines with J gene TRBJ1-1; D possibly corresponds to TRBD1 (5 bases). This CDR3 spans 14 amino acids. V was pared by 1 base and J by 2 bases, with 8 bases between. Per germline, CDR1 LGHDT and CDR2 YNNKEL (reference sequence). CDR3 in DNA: TGTGCCAGCAGCCAAGGGACACACAACACTGAAGCTTTCTTT. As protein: CASSQGTHNTEAFF.

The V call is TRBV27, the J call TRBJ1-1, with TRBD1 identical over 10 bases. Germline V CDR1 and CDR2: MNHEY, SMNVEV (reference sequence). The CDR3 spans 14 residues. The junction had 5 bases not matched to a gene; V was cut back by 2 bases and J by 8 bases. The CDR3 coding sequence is TGTGCCAGCAGTTTAAGAGACAGGGGGCCAGAAGCTTTCTTT. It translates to CASSLRDRGPEAFF.

The CDR3 loop reads CASTPTGSTLDTEAFF. DNA for the CDR3: TGTGCCAGCACCCCGACAGGGTCCACGTTGGACACTGAAGCTTTCTTT. This chain joins TRBV27 and TRBJ1-1, with 7 nucleotides matching TRBD1. V gave up 7 bases and J gave up 3 bases; unmatched junction bases: 14. Germline CDR1 is MNHEY and CDR2 is SMNVEV (reference sequence). This CDR3 region has 16 residues.

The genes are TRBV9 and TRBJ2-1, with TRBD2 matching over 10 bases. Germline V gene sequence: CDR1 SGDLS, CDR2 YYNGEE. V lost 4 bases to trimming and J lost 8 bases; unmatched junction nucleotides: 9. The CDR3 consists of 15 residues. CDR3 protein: CASSPSSGSFYEQFF. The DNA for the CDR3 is TGTGCCAGCAGCCCTTCTAGCGGGAGTTTTTATGAGCAGTTCTTC.

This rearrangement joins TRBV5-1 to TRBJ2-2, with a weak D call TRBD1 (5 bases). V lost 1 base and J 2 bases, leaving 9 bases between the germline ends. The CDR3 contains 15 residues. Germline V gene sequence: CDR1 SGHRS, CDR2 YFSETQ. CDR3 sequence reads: CASSLLGANTGELFF. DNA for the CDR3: TGCGCCAGCAGCTTGCTAGGGGCCAACACCGGGGAGCTGTTTTTT. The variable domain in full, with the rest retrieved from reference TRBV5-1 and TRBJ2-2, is KAGVTQTPRYLIKTRGQQVTLSCSPISGHRSVSWYQQTPGQGLQFLFEYFSETQRNKGNFPGRFSGRQFSNSRSEMNVSTLELGDSALYLCASSLLGANTGELFFGEGSRLTVL.